The 20 T cell receptor beta chains presented below share a single source sample, sequenced in a study of CD8+ T cells in alopecia areata. Following extraction, RNA underwent reverse transcription to cDNA, which served as the sequencing template. The protocol was immunoSEQ multiplex PCR, while the TCRdb copy is restricted to in-frame clones and leaves out a portion. The sample carries under 150,000 clones, about 51% recorded once. Sample: NKG2D-low CD8+ T cells sorted from blood. The receptor source for this set is a human donor with alopecia areata.

This clone has only a few counts. The chain joins TRBV29-1 to TRBJ2-1; 9 bases line up with TRBD2. In germline, CDR1 is SQVTM, CDR2 ANQGSEA. The CDR3 length is 15 residues. Germline trimming cut 3 bases from V and 0 bases from J; bases unmatched to any gene: 3. CDR3 sequence reads: CSVDAGGSSYNEQFF. In DNA form, the CDR3 reads TGCAGCGTTGACGCGGGAGGGAGCTCCTACAATGAGCAGTTCTTC.

The chain couples TRBV27 to TRBJ1-6; no firm D call. Germline V gene data show CDR1 as MNHEY and CDR2 as SMNVEV (reference sequence). Trimming took off 4 bases at V and 8 bases at J, with 18 bases between the two ends. The CDR3 extends over 16 amino acids. The CDR3 sequence is CASSSQTTELYSPLHF. The CDR3 coding sequence is TGTGCCAGCAGTTCCCAGACGACGGAATTGTATTCACCCCTCCACTTT.

This chain joins TRBV29-1 and TRBJ2-3; possibly TRBD1 for D (5 bases). In germline, CDR1 is SQVTM, CDR2 ANQGSEA. V lost 5 bases, J lost 6 bases, and 9 bases lay in between. The CDR3 spans 11 residues. In DNA form, the CDR3 reads TGCAGCGTTCAAAAGGGGGATACGCAGTATTTT. It encodes CSVQKGDTQYF.

This chain connects TRBV29-1 to TRBJ1-1; no definite D call. The CDR3 runs to 8 residues. Germline values: CDR1 SQVTM, CDR2 ANQGSEA. The V end was cut by 5 bases, the J end by 8 bases, with 3 bases between. DNA of the CDR3: TGCAGCGTTATAGAAGCTTTCTTT. Protein: CSVIEAFF.

This clone was detected only a few times. This chain connects TRBV5-1 to TRBJ2-3, with D perhaps assigned TRBD1 or TRBD2 (5 bases each). Germline loops: CDR1 SGHRS, CDR2 YFSETQ. This CDR3 region has 16 residues. V dropped 0 bases and J dropped 6 bases, with 17 bases sitting between them. CDR3 protein: CASSLAGPATLDTQYF. The CDR3 nucleotides are TGCGCCAGCAGCTTGGCGGGACCGGCAACTCTGGATACGCAGTATTTT.

The V and J genes are TRBV4-3 and TRBJ2-1; TRBD1 or TRBD2 may be the D gene (5 bases each). The germline V gene has CDR1 LGHNA and CDR2 YSLEER. Between the trimmed V and J ends, which lost 2 bases and 8 bases, there was a span of 28 bases. The CDR3 is made up of 19 amino acids. The CDR3 spells CASSQTLSGTSGHRYEQFF. The CDR3 nucleotides read TGCGCCAGCAGCCAAACACTATCAGGGACCAGCGGCCACCGGTATGAGCAGTTCTTC.

This clone has just a few counts. The chain uses TRBV29-1 and TRBJ2-7; no reliable D call. Deletions cut 4 bases from V and 1 base from J, with 11 bases between. Germline CDR1 reads SQVTM; CDR2 reads ANQGSEA. This CDR3 region has 13 residues. For the CDR3, the DNA is TGCAGCGTTGTTGACACTCTTTCCTACGAGCAGTACTTC. The encoded protein is CSVVDTLSYEQYF.

This clone was counted between two and nine times. V is TRBV29-1 and J is TRBJ1-5; D unresolved. Germline V gives CDR1 SQVTM, CDR2 ANQGSEA. The length of the CDR3 is 9 residues. The germline V and J ends were trimmed by 5 bases and 9 bases, with 5 bases remaining between them. DNA of the CDR3: TGCAGCGTTCCGGGGCCCCAGCATTTT. As protein: CSVPGPQHF.

This chain connects TRBV29-1 to TRBJ2-2; D is unclear. Trimming shortened V by 7 bases and J by 8 bases, and 11 bases separated the two germline ends. CDR3 size: 11 residues. The germline V gene has CDR1 SQVTM and CDR2 ANQGSEA. The CDR3 is CSADLLGELFF. Here the CDR3 DNA reads TGCAGCGCCGACCTATTGGGGGAGCTGTTTTTT.

V is TRBV7-2 and J is TRBJ2-5; TRBD1 matches 10 bases. Germline V gives CDR1 SGHTA, CDR2 FQGNSA. V shed 2 bases and J 4 bases; nucleotides not matched to a gene: 4. CDR3 size: 15 residues. DNA for the CDR3: TGTGCCAGCAGCTTATTGTGGGACAGGGGAGAGACCCAGTACTTC. Encoded protein: CASSLLWDRGETQYF.

The V gene is TRBV29-1, the J gene TRBJ2-7; 8 bases line up with TRBD2. Germline CDR1 is SQVTM and CDR2 is ANQGSEA. CDR3 length: 14 residues. V gave up 4 bases and J gave up 5 bases; unmatched junction bases: 10. CDR3 loop: CSVGPREGRHEQYF. The CDR3 DNA sequence: TGCAGCGTTGGTCCCCGGGAGGGCCGCCACGAGCAGTACTTC.

This clone turned up a few times. The rearrangement uses TRBV14 and TRBJ2-2; TRBD2 matches 7 bases. CDR3 length: 19 residues. The trim removed 2 bases at V and 0 bases at J, leaving 12 bases unmatched. Germline V gene sequence: CDR1 SGHDN, CDR2 FVKESK. In DNA, the CDR3 is TGTGCCAGCAGCCAATACCTACTAGCGAACGTCGCGAACACCGGGGAGCTGTTTTTT. Translated, it gives CASSQYLLANVANTGELFF.

The genes are TRBV27 and TRBJ2-1; 12 positions agree with TRBD2. From germline, CDR1 is MNHEY and CDR2 SMNVEV (reference sequence). CDR3 length: 16 amino acids. The J segment lost 9 bases and the V segment lost 3 bases, leaving 9 bases of the junction unmatched. This CDR3 reads CASSFVASGGDLEQFF. For the CDR3, the DNA is TGTGCCAGCAGTTTTGTGGCTAGCGGGGGGGATCTTGAGCAGTTCTTC.

This clone has more than one count but fewer than ten. The identical CDR3 is also encoded by other nucleotide sequences in the sample. The chain has TRBV29-1 and TRBJ1-1; D gene ambiguous. Germline V gives CDR1 SQVTM, CDR2 ANQGSEA. With 4 bases removed from V and 5 bases from J, the gap between germline ends came to 5 bases. CDR3 length: 10 amino acids. The CDR3 loop is CSVGATEAFF. The CDR3, as DNA: TGCAGCGTTGGGGCAACTGAAGCTTTCTTT.

A few counts support this clone. The chain employs TRBV9 and TRBJ2-7; TRBD1 agrees at 8 bases. The CDR3 is 14 residues long. Germline V gene sequence: CDR1 SGDLS, CDR2 YYNGEE. J gave up 5 bases and V 3 bases, and 7 bases lay outside the gene matches. DNA for the CDR3: TGTGCCAGCAGCGCCCCGACAGGGGCCCACGAGCAGTACTTC. Amino acid sequence: CASSAPTGAHEQYF.

This clone was found a few times. This chain links TRBV30 with TRBJ2-1, with D possibly TRBD1 on 6 matching bases. Germline V lookup: CDR1 GTSNPN, CDR2 SVGIG (reference sequence). Trimming left V 3 bases short and J 10 bases short, with 10 bases between. This CDR3 spans 11 amino acids. CDR3 DNA: TGTGCCTGGAGGGGGGCCCGGGAGCAGTTCTTC. Its protein is CAWRGAREQFF.

This clone was counted only a few times. V and J are TRBV29-1 and TRBJ2-7; D is perhaps TRBD2 (5 bases). V dropped 3 bases and J dropped 7 bases, with 19 bases sitting between them. The CDR3 is 14 residues long. Looked up from germline, CDR1 is SQVTM and CDR2 is ANQGSEA. This CDR3 is CSVEAGLGSGEQYF. CDR3 bases: TGCAGCGTTGAGGCTGGGCTGGGTTCGGGAGAGCAGTACTTC.

This clone was seen a single time. This chain connects TRBV5-4 to TRBJ2-7, with 9 bases lining up with TRBD2. The CDR3 has 14 residues. Germline V CDR1 and CDR2: SGHNT, YYREEE (reference sequence). V lost 4 bases to trimming and J lost 3 bases; unmatched junction nucleotides: 5. The CDR3 region is CASSPRTSDYEQYF. In nucleotides, the CDR3 is TGTGCCAGCAGCCCAAGGACTAGCGACTACGAGCAGTACTTC.

The V call is TRBV28, the J call TRBJ2-7, with 9 bases lining up with TRBD1. The CDR3 spans 16 residues. The trim removed 3 bases at V and 2 bases at J, leaving 8 bases unmatched. CDR1 is MDHEN, CDR2 SYDVKM, per germline. DNA for the CDR3: TGTGCCAGCAGTTTCACGACCCGGACAGGGGCCTACGAGCAGTACTTC. Amino acids: CASSFTTRTGAYEQYF.

This clone occurred a few times. The V gene is TRBV29-1, the J gene TRBJ2-1; 10 nucleotides line up with TRBD2. With 3 bases clipped from V and 4 bases from J, the junction kept 12 bases outside the gene matches. Germline lookup yields CDR1 SQVTM and CDR2 ANQGSEA. The length of the CDR3 is 17 residues. Here the CDR3 reads CSVDASGREGVYNEQFF. CDR3 sequence (DNA): TGCAGCGTTGACGCTAGCGGGAGAGAGGGGGTTTACAATGAGCAGTTCTTC.